Each of the 6 T cell receptor beta chains below was sequenced from the same sample in a study of T cell responses to AZD1222 COVID-19 vaccine (dated by TCRdb to the early 2020s). The library came from the immunoSEQ multiplex PCR assay. TCRdb obtained this table from immuneACCESS and retained in-frame rearrangements with V and J assigned. These tables miss some clones; where compared with another copy, unresolved V genes account for less than half of the shortfall, and the remainder is unexplained. In this sample the table shows approximately 110,000 clones, around 90% of which occur a single time. The top ten hold about 1.2% of the sample. This sample's time point label indicates: baseline before first vaccination. The input for sequencing was peripheral blood, taken on day 0 of AZD1222 vaccination. The receptor source for this set is an adult in good health.

The chain carries TRBV25-1 and TRBJ2-1; D ambiguous. Deletions cut 8 bases from V and 7 bases from J, with 9 bases between. From germline, CDR1 is MGHDK and CDR2 SYGVNS. The CDR3 spans 11 residues. The CDR3 DNA reads as TGTGCCAGCCGAGAAGGGAATGAGCAGTTCTTC. Translation gives CASREGNEQFF.

The chain employs TRBV6-6 and TRBJ2-3, with 10 bases that match TRBD1. The CDR3 totals 15 residues. The J segment lost 4 bases and the V segment lost 5 bases, leaving 6 bases of the junction unmatched. In germline, CDR1 is MNHNY, CDR2 SVGAGI (reference sequence). For the CDR3, the DNA is TGTGCCAGCAGTCGCCGGGACAGGGGCGCAGATACGCAGTATTTT. Protein product: CASSRRDRGADTQYF.

The rearrangement joins TRBV19 to TRBJ1-6; D not resolved. This CDR3 region has 16 residues. The V end was cut by 5 bases, the J end by 6 bases, with 17 bases between. The germline gives CDR1 LNHDA, CDR2 SQIVND (reference sequence). DNA for the CDR3: TGTGCCAGTAGTCCACCCGGGGATTTAATTAATTCACCCCTCCACTTT. Amino acids: CASSPPGDLINSPLHF.

This clone was found once. The chain employs TRBV4-2 and TRBJ1-2; the D is unclear. The V and J ends lost 0 bases and 4 bases respectively, with 9 bases between them. The CDR3 covers 14 residues. CDR1 and CDR2 from the germline V gene are LGHNA and YNFKEQ. For the CDR3, the DNA is TGTGCCAGCAGCCAAGAAGGGCCGGGCTATGGCTACACCTTC. It is translated as CASSQEGPGYGYTF.

The J gene is TRBJ1-1, the V gene TRBV9; the match to TRBD1 covers 12 bases. V lost 3 bases to trimming and J lost 4 bases; unmatched junction nucleotides: 1. There are 14 residues in the CDR3. The germline CDR1 and CDR2 sequences are SGDLS and YYNGEE. The CDR3 reads CASSAGQGATEAFF. The CDR3 DNA sequence: TGTGCCAGCAGCGCGGGACAGGGGGCCACTGAAGCTTTCTTT. The full variable domain, with the rest looked up from reference TRBV9 and TRBJ1-1, is DSGVTQTPKHLITATGQRVTLRCSPRSGDLSVYWYQQSLDQGLQFLIQYYNGEERAKGNILERFSAQQFPDLHSELNLSSLELGDSALYFCASSAGQGATEAFFGQGTRLTVV.

The rearrangement links TRBV19 to TRBJ2-5, with TRBD1 matching 8 bases. CDR3 length: 14 residues. J lost 7 bases, V lost 9 bases, and 13 bases had no gene match. The V gene's germline CDR1 is LNHDA and CDR2 SQIVND (reference sequence). The CDR3 here is CASKPGGALGTQYF. For the CDR3, the DNA is TGTGCCAGCAAACCAGGGGGCGCGTTGGGGACCCAGTACTTC.